Described below is a single T cell receptor beta chain sequence and its context. Its target is unknown. The V gene lost 6 bases and the J gene lost 5 bases, with 11 bases spanning the gap. The CDR3 length is 12 residues. Germline CDR1 reads MNHEY; CDR2 reads SMNVEV (reference sequence). This sample was included in a study of T cell repertoires in cytomegalovirus infection. Study context: The public TCR beta signatures pointed to both CMV infection and matching HLA type. Study observations and caveats: Accumulated public TCR beta family frequency recognized individuals carrying CMV together with the relevant HLA.

TCRdb redid the calling of the reads with MiXCR, one entry per CDR3 protein. The repertoire includes 800,000 to 950,000 distinct CDR3 sequences, approximately 32% of them detected once, and roughly 12% sits in the top ten. The TCR comes from a human donor in good health (CMV status not recorded). Some clones in this sample may be carry-over from other donors' samples. The chain has TRBV27 and TRBJ2-7; no firm D call. The sample in question was cultured CD8+ T cells from PBMCs, obtained from culture after CMV antigen stimulation. The CDR3 DNA sequence: TGTGCCAGCAGAGAAAGGGATCACGAGCAGTACTTC. It encodes CASRERDHEQYF.